One sample yielded the 8 T cell receptor beta chains listed below, sequenced in a study of T cells after yellow fever vaccination. TCRdb processed the 5' RACE reads anew with MiXCR; each CDR3 protein has one entry. This table holds more than 95,000 distinct CDR3 sequences, around 15% found once. This sample comprised CD8+ T cells sorted from PBMCs, obtained 5 days after the yellow fever booster vaccination. These TCRs come from a man younger than 35 who received the YFV17D yellow fever vaccine.

The chain couples TRBV6-2 or TRBV6-3 to TRBJ2-5; 9 nucleotides line up with TRBD2. The germline gives CDR1 MNHEY, CDR2 SVGEGT. The CDR3 loop spans 18 amino acids. J lost 0 bases, V lost 2 bases, and 10 bases had no gene match. In nucleotides, the CDR3 is TGTGCCAGCAGTTACGTATTTTGTACTAGCGGGTACCAAGAGACCCAGTACTTC. This translates into CASSYVFCTSGYQETQYF.

This clonotype was counted only a few times. The gene calls are TRBV4-1 and TRBJ2-7; no clear D gene. Germline lookup yields CDR1 MGHRA and CDR2 YSYEKL. CDR3 size: 12 residues. The V end was cut by 1 base, the J end by 5 bases, with 6 bases between. The CDR3 coding sequence is TGCGCCAGCAGCCAAGCCGCCCACGAGCAGTACTTC. Protein product: CASSQAAHEQYF.

The CDR3, as DNA: TGTGCCAGTAGTTCCCGAATCTTCACAGATACGCAGTATTTT. The encoded protein is CASSSRIFTDTQYF. This chain links TRBV19 with TRBJ2-3, with no clear D. Germline-derived CDR1 and CDR2 are LNHDA and SQIVND (reference sequence). Trimming took 5 bases from V and 2 from J, leaving 11 bases between them. The CDR3 loop spans 14 amino acids.

The rearrangement links TRBV12-3 or TRBV12-4 to TRBJ1-1; D ambiguous. The ends were cut back, 3 bases at V and 2 bases at J, with 4 bases in the middle. CDR3 length equals 12 residues. Written as DNA, the CDR3 is TGTGCCAGCAGTTTGACTAACACTGAAGCTTTCTTT. It codes for CASSLTNTEAFF.

This clonotype was detected a few times. The rearrangement uses TRBV23-1 and TRBJ2-7; perhaps TRBD1 as D (5 bases). TRBV23-1 is assigned to the ORF class and has an uncertain function. Trimming took off 3 bases at V and 7 bases at J, with 19 bases between the two ends. CDR3 length equals 15 residues. CDR3 in amino acids: CASSHRLGRSREQYV. The CDR3 nucleotides read TGCGCCAGCAGTCACCGCTTGGGGCGGTCCCGGGAGCAGTACGTC.

The rearrangement joins TRBV10-3 to TRBJ2-1, with D possibly TRBD2 on 5 matching bases. Germline-derived CDR1 and CDR2 are ENHRY and SYGVKD. Trimming took off 0 bases at V and 7 bases at J, with 16 bases between the two ends. This CDR3 is 16 amino acids long. CDR3 protein: CAISESVGQRENEQFF. The CDR3 DNA follows: TGTGCCATCAGTGAGTCGGTGGGCCAGAGGGAGAATGAGCAGTTCTTC.

The chain uses TRBV7-2 and TRBJ1-5; no clear D. The germline V and J ends were trimmed by 5 bases and 8 bases, with 22 bases remaining between them. CDR1 SGHTA and CDR2 FQGNSA come from the germline V gene. The CDR3 is 16 amino acids. CDR3 in DNA: TGTGCCAGCAGCCAATCCGACCTGAATCAGCTCGAGCCCCAGCATTTT. Its protein is CASSQSDLNQLEPQHF.

This clonotype has only a few counts. The rearrangement joins TRBV7-2 to TRBJ2-1; D is uncertain. The CDR3 loop spans 14 amino acids. CDR1 is SGHTA and CDR2 is FQGNSA in the germline V gene. V shed 5 bases and J shed 3 bases, with 11 bases lying between them. As DNA, the CDR3 is TGTGCCAGCAGCCCAGAGACTGACTACAATGAGCAGTTCTTC. It is translated as CASSPETDYNEQFF.